This T cell receptor (beta chain) stems from a study of OX40 agonist ivuxolimab in advanced cancers. Findings and limits, study-wide: Normalized T-cell clonal expansion was also low in some nonresponders.

The repertoire was sequenced with immunoSEQ multiplex PCR; TCRdb's copy has only in-frame clones and lacks some. The table includes about 13,000 clones, 82% detected once. As for this clone: Its target is not known.

The length of the CDR3 is 14 residues. The V and J ends lost 4 bases and 2 bases, in that order; junction bases with no gene match: 5. Germline V lookup: CDR1 SGHDN, CDR2 FVKESK. The sequencing used CD4+ or CD8+ T cells sorted from blood, collected in a trial of the OX40 agonist ivuxolimab. This clonotype was obtained from an adult with an advanced solid tumor such as melanoma, head and neck, liver or kidney cancer. J is TRBJ2-7 and V is TRBV14, with 7 nucleotides matching TRBD1. The CDR3 loop reads CASSPRQGAYEQYF. The CDR3 nucleotides read TGTGCCAGCAGCCCCCGACAGGGAGCCTACGAGCAGTACTTC.